Each of the 32 T cell receptor beta chains below was sequenced from the same sample in a study of Ad26.COV2.S vaccination and SARS-CoV-2 variants. Sequencing was performed with immunoSEQ multiplex PCR; in TCRdb, only in-frame clones are kept and a portion is missing. The repertoire has 300,000 to 450,000 clones, around 90% of them found once; the top ten carry around 4.2%. This material consisted of peripheral blood, taken after recovery from COVID-19. Receptors originate from a human donor who had recovered from COVID-19.

The rearrangement joins TRBV6-2 or TRBV6-3 to TRBJ1-5; D ambiguous. Germline V gives CDR1 MNHEY, CDR2 SVGEGT. The CDR3 runs 12 residues. V lost 6 bases to trimming and J lost 10 bases, with 13 bases between them. DNA for the CDR3: TGTGCCAGCAGCCCCTACCGGCAACCCCAGCATTTT. It encodes CASSPYRQPQHF.

The CDR3 nucleotides read TGTGCCAGCAGCTCGGGACTAGCGGGCACTACGCAGTATTTT. Its translation is CASSSGLAGTTQYF. J is TRBJ2-3 and V is TRBV5-6; 12 nucleotides match TRBD2. The CDR3 spans 14 residues. J gave up 8 bases and V 3 bases, and 4 bases lay outside the gene matches. Per the germline V gene, CDR1 is SGHDT and CDR2 is YYEEEE.

The J gene is TRBJ1-6, the V gene TRBV5-1; D is unresolved. The length of the CDR3 is 16 residues. The germline V gene encodes CDR1 SGHRS and CDR2 YFSETQ. Trimming pared 0 bases from V and 4 bases from J, leaving 11 bases between. CDR3: CASSLAGLRYNSPLHF. CDR3 coding DNA: TGCGCCAGCAGCTTGGCGGGGTTGAGGTATAATTCACCCCTCCACTTT.

V gene TRBV11-2 combines with J gene TRBJ1-6, with D perhaps matching TRBD1 (5 bases). The CDR3 sequence is 16 residues long. V was clipped by 5 bases and J by 4 bases, with 15 bases between them. Germline CDR1 is SGHAT and CDR2 is FQNNGV. In DNA form, the CDR3 reads TGTGCCAGCAGCACGGCCCCGGGACGGTATAATTCACCCCTCCACTTT. Residues: CASSTAPGRYNSPLHF. The full variable domain, rest sourced from reference TRBV11-2 and TRBJ1-6, is EAGVAQSPRYKIIEKRQSVAFWCNPISGHATLYWYQQILGQGPKLLIQFQNNGVVDDSQLPKDRFSAERLKGVDSTLKIQPAKLEDSAVYLCASSTAPGRYNSPLHFGNGTRLTVT.

The rearrangement links TRBV29-1 to TRBJ1-1; 7 bases are a match to TRBD1. The CDR3 has 13 amino acids. In germline, CDR1 is SQVTM, CDR2 ANQGSEA. V gave up 7 bases and J gave up 4 bases; unmatched junction bases: 9. CDR3 DNA sequence: TGCAGCGCGCAGCAGGGGGTGAGCACTGAAGCTTTCTTT. Protein product: CSAQQGVSTEAFF.

In its sample, this clone was seen once. The chain links TRBV5-1 to TRBJ2-7; unclear D gene. CDR1 is SGHRS and CDR2 is YFSETQ in the germline V gene. Between the trimmed V and J ends, which lost 0 bases and 0 bases, there was a span of 10 bases. The CDR3 runs to 15 residues. CDR3 amino acids: CASSLGTFSSYEQYF. In DNA form, the CDR3 reads TGCGCCAGCAGCTTGGGAACTTTTTCCTCCTACGAGCAGTACTTC.

This clone has only one observation. The rearrangement links TRBV9 to TRBJ2-3; 9 positions agree with TRBD2. CDR3 length equals 17 residues. In germline, CDR1 is SGDLS, CDR2 YYNGEE. V trimming: 0 bases; J trimming: 2 bases; junction bases outside the gene matches: 7. CDR3 in amino acids: CASSVVVLAGDTDTQYF. CDR3 coding DNA: TGTGCCAGCAGCGTAGTGGTTTTAGCGGGGGACACAGATACGCAGTATTTT.

Only a few counts were recorded for this clone. The J gene is TRBJ1-3, the V gene TRBV3-1 (or the pseudogene TRBV3-2); no reliable D call. This CDR3 comprises 16 residues. Germline loops: CDR1 LGHDT, CDR2 YNNKEL (reference sequence). V was clipped by 2 bases and J by 0 bases, with 11 bases between them. The CDR3 here is CASSQSHLSSGNTIYF. The CDR3 DNA reads as TGTGCCAGCAGCCAATCTCACCTTAGCTCTGGAAACACCATATATTTT.

This chain joins TRBV7-2 and TRBJ2-7; D might be TRBD2 (5 bases). V was clipped by 2 bases and J by 3 bases, with 11 bases between them. The CDR3 length is 14 residues. The germline V gene encodes CDR1 SGHTA and CDR2 FQGNSA. As DNA, the CDR3 is TGTGCCAGCAGCTTAAGGGAGACGGGCTACGAGCAGTACTTC. As protein: CASSLRETGYEQYF.

V usage is TRBV5-4 and J usage is TRBJ1-2, with D possibly matching TRBD1 (6 bases). CDR3 length: 14 amino acids. V was shortened by 1 base and J by 6 bases, with 13 bases between the two germline ends. Germline CDR1 reads SGHNT; CDR2 reads YYREEE (reference sequence). The CDR3 bases are TGTGCCAGCAGCTTGAAGGCGGGGGCCCATGGCTACACCTTC. Protein: CASSLKAGAHGYTF.

The chain employs TRBV9 and TRBJ2-5; 8 bases line up with TRBD2. This CDR3 comprises 15 residues. Looked up from germline, CDR1 is SGDLS and CDR2 is YYNGEE. Unmatched junction bases numbered 9, after V lost 3 bases and J lost 5 bases. CDR3 in amino acids: CASSAPRGGFETQYF. The CDR3 bases are TGTGCCAGCAGCGCCCCCCGGGGGGGCTTTGAGACCCAGTACTTC.

This chain joins TRBV6-6 and TRBJ2-7, with D possibly TRBD1 on 5 matching bases. This CDR3 comprises 12 residues. Germline lookup yields CDR1 MNHNY and CDR2 SVGAGI (reference sequence). V lost 6 bases to trimming and J lost 0 bases, with 6 bases between them. The CDR3 spells CASRTASYEQYF. In DNA form, the CDR3 reads TGTGCCAGCAGGACAGCCTCCTACGAGCAGTACTTC.

The J gene is TRBJ1-2, the V gene TRBV18; TRBD1 matches 9 bases. The CDR3 is 13 amino acids. Germline loops: CDR1 KGHSH, CDR2 LQKENI. The trim removed 8 bases at V and 6 bases at J, leaving 7 bases unmatched. The CDR3 coding sequence is TGTGCCAGCGCGGGACAGGGAGGCGATGGCTACACCTTC. This codes for CASAGQGGDGYTF. Drawing the rest from reference TRBV18 and TRBJ1-2, the complete variable domain is NAGVMQNPRHLVRRRGQEARLRCSPMKGHSHVYWYRQLPEEGLKFMVYLQKENIIDESGMPKERFSAEFPKEGPSILRIQQVVRGDSAAYFCASAGQGGDGYTFGSGTRLTVV.

V and J are TRBV11-3 and TRBJ2-1; 10 bases match TRBD2. This CDR3 has 15 amino acids. V trimming: 5 bases; J trimming: 7 bases; junction bases outside the gene matches: 8. Per the germline V gene, CDR1 is SGHNT and CDR2 is YENEEA. The chain's CDR3 is CASSRGTSVLNEQFF. The CDR3 region has the DNA TGTGCCAGCAGCCGGGGGACTAGCGTATTGAATGAGCAGTTCTTC.

The V gene is TRBV27, the J gene TRBJ2-7; unclear D gene. V gave up 3 bases and J gave up 0 bases, with 6 bases separating them. The CDR3 sequence is 13 residues long. From germline, CDR1 is MNHEY and CDR2 SMNVEV (reference sequence). CDR3 sequence reads: CASSLAGSYEQYF. The DNA of the CDR3 is TGTGCCAGCAGTTTGGCAGGCTCCTACGAGCAGTACTTC.

The chain couples TRBV13 to TRBJ2-1; 12 nucleotides agree with TRBD2. The CDR3 length is 18 residues. Unmatched junction bases numbered 16, after V lost 5 bases and J lost 8 bases. Germline loops: CDR1 PRHDT, CDR2 FYEKMQ (reference sequence). The CDR3 here is CASSPRLAGGPMDYEQFF. In nucleotides, the CDR3 is TGTGCCAGCAGCCCTCGTCTAGCGGGGGGGCCAATGGATTATGAGCAGTTCTTC. Together with reference TRBV13 and TRBJ2-1, the CDR3 gives the full variable domain: AAGVIQSPRHLIKEKRETATLKCYPIPRHDTVYWYQQGPGQDPQFLISFYEKMQSDKGSIPDRFSAQQFSDYHSELNMSSLELGDSALYFCASSPRLAGGPMDYEQFFGPGTRLTVL.

CDR3 protein: CASSFLLDTQYF. CDR3 DNA: TGTGCCAGCAGCTTCCTCCTAGATACGCAGTATTTT. The chain carries TRBV11-2 and TRBJ2-3, with D unclear. The CDR3 is 12 amino acids. Per the germline V gene, CDR1 is SGHAT and CDR2 is FQNNGV. Trimming removed 3 bases from V and 5 bases from J, with 6 bases in between.

CDR3 in amino acids: CASSEVRGLLSYEQYF. The CDR3, as DNA: TGTGCCAGCAGTGAAGTAAGGGGCCTACTAAGCTACGAGCAGTACTTC. The genes are TRBV2 and TRBJ2-7; D is perhaps TRBD1 (5 bases). V lost 1 base to trimming and J lost 3 bases, with 16 bases between them. The length of the CDR3 is 16 residues. CDR1 and CDR2 from the germline V gene are SNHLY and FYNNEI.

The chain carries TRBV5-1 and TRBJ1-2; 7 bases match TRBD1. Trimming took 0 bases from V and 4 from J; bases not matched to a gene: 3. CDR3 size: 14 residues. Germline assignment: CDR1 SGHRS and CDR2 YFSETQ. DNA of the CDR3: TGCGCCAGCAGCTTGGCGACAGGGCCCTATGGCTACACCTTC. Translating gives CASSLATGPYGYTF.

The chain joins TRBV14 to TRBJ1-1; 8 nucleotides agree with TRBD1. Germline loops: CDR1 SGHDN, CDR2 FVKESK. V was pared by 2 bases and J by 10 bases, with 6 bases of the junction left unmatched. The CDR3 length is 13 residues. The CDR3 protein is CASSQTTGERAFF. In DNA form, the CDR3 reads TGTGCCAGCAGCCAAACGACAGGGGAGAGAGCTTTCTTT. The complete variable domain, with remaining parts taken from reference TRBV14 and TRBJ1-1, reads EAGVTQFPSHSVIEKGQTVTLRCDPISGHDNLYWYRRVMGKEIKFLLHFVKESKQDESGMPNNRFLAERTGGTYSTLKVQPAELEDSGVYFCASSQTTGERAFFGQGTRLTVV.

On this clone itself: The same CDR3 arises from other DNA sequences in this sample as well. The rearrangement joins TRBV2 to TRBJ1-2; TRBD1 is a possible D gene (5 bases). Trimming cost V 3 bases and J 1 base, with 6 bases left between them. Germline CDR1 SNHLY, CDR2 FYNNEI. The CDR3 totals 13 residues. This CDR3 is CASSDGGNYGYTF. The CDR3 bases are TGTGCCAGCAGTGATGGGGGTAACTATGGCTACACCTTC.

The chain links TRBV6-1 to TRBJ2-7; perhaps TRBD2 as D (5 bases). Trimming pared 3 bases from V and 4 bases from J, leaving 13 bases between. CDR3 length: 14 residues. CDR1 is MNHNS and CDR2 is SASEGT in the germline V gene. CDR3 DNA sequence: TGTGCCAGCAGTGAGGTTAGCGCAGGTTACGAGCAGTACTTC. This translates into CASSEVSAGYEQYF.

This chain joins TRBV27 and TRBJ1-4; no clear D gene. Germline V gives CDR1 MNHEY, CDR2 SMNVEV (reference sequence). This CDR3 contains 17 residues. Between the trimmed V and J ends, which lost 3 bases and 0 bases, there was a span of 14 bases. DNA for the CDR3: TGTGCCAGCAGTTTGGCCCAGGAATATGCAACTAATGAAAAACTGTTTTTT. Its translation is CASSLAQEYATNEKLFF.

The chain recombines TRBV5-4 with TRBJ2-7, with no clear D. The CDR3 runs 13 residues. The V gene lost 2 bases and the J gene lost 2 bases, with 8 bases spanning the gap. CDR1 and CDR2 from the germline V gene are SGHNT and YYREEE (reference sequence). The CDR3 spells CASSLGRTYEQYF. Written as DNA, the CDR3 is TGTGCCAGCAGCTTAGGACGGACCTACGAGCAGTACTTC.

This chain uses TRBV27 with TRBJ2-7, with D hard to call. The CDR3 loop spans 16 amino acids. Trimming shortened V by 0 bases and J by 4 bases, and 16 bases separated the two germline ends. Germline V CDR1 and CDR2: MNHEY, SMNVEV (reference sequence). CDR3 bases: TGTGCCAGCAGTTTATCCCCCGAGGTCGTCAGTTACGAGCAGTACTTC. It yields the protein CASSLSPEVVSYEQYF.

This chain joins TRBV12-5 and TRBJ1-5, with 8 bases fitting TRBD1. V gave up 6 bases and J gave up 7 bases; unmatched junction bases: 5. Looked up from germline, CDR1 is LGHNT and CDR2 is FRNRAP. CDR3 length: 13 residues. The CDR3: CASGPDRVQPQHF. Here the CDR3 DNA reads TGTGCTAGTGGACCGGACAGGGTACAGCCCCAGCATTTT.

The chain uses TRBV5-1 and TRBJ1-6; unclear D gene. The CDR3 sequence is 15 residues long. Germline V lookup: CDR1 SGHRS, CDR2 YFSETQ. V was cut by 3 bases and J by 6 bases, with 13 bases left in between. The CDR3: CASSSAVAGNSPLHF. CDR3 DNA sequence: TGCGCCAGCAGCTCGGCCGTCGCGGGTAATTCACCCCTCCACTTT. Variable domain in full (rest from reference TRBV5-1 and TRBJ1-6): KAGVTQTPRYLIKTRGQQVTLSCSPISGHRSVSWYQQTPGQGLQFLFEYFSETQRNKGNFPGRFSGRQFSNSRSEMNVSTLELGDSALYLCASSSAVAGNSPLHFGNGTRLTVT.

The chain carries TRBV5-1 and TRBJ1-1; possible D gene TRBD1, 5 bases. Germline CDR1 and CDR2: SGHRS and YFSETQ. The CDR3 consists of 15 residues. The V gene lost 4 bases and the J gene lost 4 bases, with 17 bases spanning the gap. The CDR3 region is CASSLGEGRGTEAFF. For the CDR3, the DNA is TGCGCCAGCAGCCTGGGTGAGGGACGGGGCACTGAAGCTTTCTTT.

The chain recombines TRBV19 with TRBJ1-1; D call uncertain. Per the germline V gene, CDR1 is LNHDA and CDR2 is SQIVND (reference sequence). V lost 1 base to trimming and J lost 3 bases, with 9 bases between them. The CDR3 runs 14 residues. The DNA of the CDR3 is TGTGCCAGTAGTATAGTGGGCCGGGACACTGAAGCTTTCTTT. This translates into CASSIVGRDTEAFF.

The rearrangement joins TRBV7-2 to TRBJ1-5; maybe TRBD1 (5 bases). The germline V gene has CDR1 SGHTA and CDR2 FQGNSA. There are 17 residues in the CDR3. Trimming removed 1 base at V and 4 bases at J, with 17 bases between. The CDR3 DNA reads TGTGCCAGCAGCTTAGAAAGCGTCCAGGGTGGAAATCAGCCCCAGCATTTT. Protein: CASSLESVQGGNQPQHF. Drawing the rest from reference TRBV7-2 and TRBJ1-5, the complete variable domain is GAGVSQSPSNKVTEKGKDVELRCDPISGHTALYWYRQSLGQGLEFLIYFQGNSAPDKSGLPSDRFSAERTGGSVSTLTIQRTQQEDSAVYLCASSLESVQGGNQPQHFGDGTRLSIL.

J is TRBJ2-5 and V is TRBV6-6; 13 bases align to TRBD2. V dropped 2 bases and J dropped 3; count of bases not matched to a gene: 3. The CDR3 extends over 16 amino acids. The germline V gene encodes CDR1 MNHNY and CDR2 SVGAGI (reference sequence). This CDR3 is CASSYLTSGGEETQYF. CDR3 nucleotide sequence: TGTGCCAGCAGTTACCTTACTAGCGGGGGGGAAGAGACCCAGTACTTC.

This chain connects TRBV5-1 to TRBJ1-2; TRBD1 matches 11 bases. CDR1 SGHRS and CDR2 YFSETQ come from the germline V gene. V shed 5 bases, J shed 7 bases, and the junction held 19 bases outside the gene matches. CDR3 length: 18 amino acids. The DNA for the CDR3 is TGCGCCAGCAGTCAGTGGCCGGGGACAGGGGGTTTGCTTAGTGGCTACACCTTC. Protein: CASSQWPGTGGLLSGYTF.